The rows below give T cell receptor beta chains drawn from one sample of a study of cytomegalovirus exposure and HLA in healthy donors. Sequenced by immunoSEQ multiplex PCR; TCRdb stores in-frame clones only, minus some. The table records approximately 100,000 clones, 65% to 80% of them present only once. Material for sequencing was PBMCs. The receptor source for this set is a woman in her thirties or forties in good health and CMV-seronegative. Both conserved end residues are part of each CDR3. The D gene is left open where the match is weak. Clone size is stated in some rows and not others, as once, few, many or a class when expanded.

abundance	v_gene	j_gene	d_gene	CDR3aa
.	TRBV18	TRBJ2-7	TRBD1	CASSPGQGVSYEQYF
.	TRBV6-5	TRBJ2-2	TRBD1	CASRSGTGAPGELFF
few	TRBV15	TRBJ1-4	.	CATSSHGLEEKLFF
.	TRBV19	TRBJ2-5	.	CASSMLGRAGETQYF
.	TRBV7-9	TRBJ1-3	.	CASILLSGNTIYF
.	TRBV5-4	TRBJ2-5	TRBD1	CASSIRGQETQYF
.	TRBV11-3	TRBJ1-2	TRBD1	CASSLHRGQDGYTF
.	TRBV28	TRBJ2-6	.	CASTRSGANVLTF
few	TRBV28	TRBJ2-1	TRBD2	CASSLAGPAFF
.	TRBV10-3	TRBJ2-7	TRBD1	CATQSGTAYEQYF
.	TRBV30	TRBJ2-1	TRBD2	CAWTTSGDHNEQFF
.	TRBV19	TRBJ1-1	TRBD1	CASSHTGGQAFF
few	TRBV4-3	TRBJ1-2	TRBD1	CASSQDGGGRGYTF
.	TRBV28	TRBJ2-1	TRBD2	CASRSSGLASIEQFF
few	TRBV14	TRBJ2-1	.	CASSQDMRDEQFF
.	TRBV7-7	TRBJ2-3	.	CASSLGAGGTDTQYF
.	TRBV28	TRBJ1-3	.	CASSLYGGSGNTIYF
.	TRBV7-2	TRBJ1-4	TRBD1	CASTVGGTENEKLFF
.	TRBV28	TRBJ2-3	.	CASSFGALGRDTQYF
.	TRBV5-5	TRBJ1-3	.	CASTVAAAGSSGNTIYF
.	TRBV6-6	TRBJ2-7	.	CASTHNQYEQYF
.	TRBV18	TRBJ1-4	.	CASSPRANEKLFF
.	TRBV4-3	TRBJ1-4	TRBD1	CASSQGDREKLFF
.	TRBV7-9	TRBJ1-2	TRBD1	CASSSDRATEGYTF
.	TRBV5-6	TRBJ1-4	.	CASSLGGGPINEKLFF
.	TRBV7-9	TRBJ2-1	TRBD2	CSSSLGGTSNYNEQFF
.	TRBV7-6	TRBJ1-2	.	CASSLGGPSYGRDGYTF
.	TRBV18	TRBJ1-1	TRBD1	CASSPGQAVNTEAFF
.	TRBV11-2	.	.	CASSLKQGGEQYF
.	TRBV27	TRBJ2-1	TRBD2	CASRSGRRSPSYNEQFF
.	TRBV5-4	TRBJ2-7	TRBD1	CASSLPPGTGGYDSREQYF
.	TRBV27	TRBJ1-1	.	CASSLDSYTEAFF
.	TRBV10-3	TRBJ2-2	TRBD1	CAIRRGQGANTGELFF
.	TRBV2	TRBJ1-1	.	CASSITGVGTEAFF
.	TRBV28	TRBJ2-7	.	CASSPSGWYEQYF
.	TRBV4-3	TRBJ1-5	.	CASSQEADSNQPQHF
few	TRBV10-1	TRBJ2-1	TRBD2	CASSPGGPYNEQFF
.	TRBV6-6	TRBJ2-7	TRBD1	CASRGDRSTFEQYF
few	TRBV7-8	TRBJ2-7	.	CASSSGVPRPYF
.	TRBV4-2	TRBJ2-3	TRBD1	CASSRDRGADTQYF
.	TRBV11-3	TRBJ2-3	TRBD2	CASSLRTSGSTDTQYF
.	TRBV7-8	TRBJ2-1	.	CASSRFRDTASYNEQFF
.	TRBV5-1	TRBJ1-5	.	CASSRGGGDSNQPQHF
.	TRBV6-5	TRBJ1-1	.	CASSWAGRLNTEAFF
.	TRBV7-2	TRBJ1-3	TRBD1	CASSLEGTAGNTIYF
few	TRBV19	TRBJ2-3	TRBD2	CASSNAGADTQYF
.	TRBV11-2	TRBJ1-1	.	CASSSGLEAEAFF
.	TRBV9	TRBJ2-1	.	CASSVGLLGGGSYNEQFF
.	TRBV5-6	TRBJ2-5	.	CASSLLVDSQETQYF
.	TRBV7-2	TRBJ2-1	TRBD2	CASSLASLRLAGLDNEQFF
.	TRBV19	TRBJ2-2	TRBD1	CASSIRGRNGELFF
.	TRBV5-1	TRBJ1-4	.	CASSIGQNNEKLFF
.	TRBV5-1	TRBJ2-5	TRBD1	CASSSQGDETQYF
.	TRBV19	TRBJ2-2	.	CASTLTGSNTGELFF
.	TRBV18	TRBJ1-5	.	CASSPGQPSNQPQHF
.	TRBV7-9	TRBJ1-2	.	CASSLETRGYTF